This TCR beta chain is drawn from a study of T cell responses to AZD1222 COVID-19 vaccine (dated by TCRdb to about 2021). Study-wide context: AZD1222 recipients with second doses at about 4 weeks or about 12 weeks were pooled, because spike-specific TCR depth and breadth did not differ between schedules. A total of more than 230 trial participants underwent TCR sequencing, of whom about 210 received two doses of AZD1222 and about 26 received two doses of the MenACWY control vaccine. Trial participants were enrolled by age into 18-55, 56-69 and 70-plus year subgroups, with roughly 160, 29 and 62 TCR-sequenced participants respectively.

Study-wide conclusions, independent of this receptor: Participants were mostly white British and included more females than males, and it was suggested by the authors that clonal diversity may have been underestimated. The whole spike protein was spanned by vaccine-associated CD4 TCRs, and dominant responses were seen in regions 160-218 and 743-854. Conclusions about previously exposed vaccinees were limited because only a handful of AZD1222 recipients were SARS-CoV-2 seropositive at baseline. Epitopes outside the regions mutated in the B.1.351 and B.1.1.7 variants were reportedly recognized by nearly half of the unique spike-specific TCRs. Because no day 14 peak-response samples were available, repertoires were characterized only after the peak T cell response. A significant rise in spike-specific TCR breadth and depth was observed after two AZD1222 doses relative to day 0 and relative to MenACWY recipients. The 56-69-year group was small, and its depth increase did not reach significance, likely because of low power.

Trimming accounts for 0 bases at V and 5 bases at J, while the number of junction bases matched to no gene is 6. The CDR3, from cysteine to phenylalanine, totals 16 residues. The entry retains the CDR3 DNA only, 48 bases that are in frame from base 1. The germline V gene encodes CDR1 SGHRS and CDR2 YFSETQ. The CDR3 regions of human TCRbeta chains were analyzed by immunosequencing. In the original analysis: Repertoire TCRs were checked for matches against a reference library of SARS-CoV-2-specific TCRs that had been generated using the MIRA antigen-specificity platform. Breadth was defined as the fraction of unique TCRs that were SARS-CoV-2-associated, and depth was defined as the fraction of total T cells that were SARS-CoV-2-associated. Using the MIRA data, each spike-specific TCR was mapped to the spike region that the TCR reacts to and placed in a CD4 or CD8 class. Log10-transformed breadth and depth values were compared by one-way ANOVA with Sidak's multiple comparisons tests. TCRdb holds this immuneACCESS table with in-frame rearrangements only. Some clones are missing; in checked studies, unresolved V genes explain under half, and the rest has no known cause. That table supplies the V and J calls and clone size; D and trimming were determined from the DNA. Here the sample has some 150,000 clones; approximately 90% occur a single time. The ten largest make up 2.5% to 3% of the sample.

According to the study, the label for this sample's time point signals: baseline before first vaccination. Samples from vaccinated people were obtained from the UK trials COV001 and COV002, which included a single-blind randomized controlled phase 2/3 trial of AZD1222 (ChAdOx1 nCoV-19) in healthy adults. For TCRbeta chain sequencing, PBMC samples from trial participants were taken at day 0 and at day 28 after the second dose. Note on this clone: The antigen it binds to is not known. No base qualities exist here, and no much larger clone lies one base off it.

Here the chain combines TRBV5-1 and TRBJ2-5, with 11 middle bases fitting TRBD2. This TCR was sampled from an adult in good health. The starting material was peripheral blood, obtained on day 0 of AZD1222 vaccination. In nucleotide form, the sequence is TGCGCCAGCAGCTTGGCAACTAGCGGGAGCGGGGAGACCCAGTACTTC. This encodes CASSLATSGSGETQYF. The variable domain in full, with residues beyond the CDR3 obtained from the reference TRBV5-1 and TRBJ2-5 genes, is KAGVTQTPRYLIKTRGQQVTLSCSPISGHRSVSWYQQTPGQGLQFLFEYFSETQRNKGNFPGRFSGRQFSNSRSEMNVSTLELGDSALYLCASSLATSGSGETQYFGPGTRLLVL.